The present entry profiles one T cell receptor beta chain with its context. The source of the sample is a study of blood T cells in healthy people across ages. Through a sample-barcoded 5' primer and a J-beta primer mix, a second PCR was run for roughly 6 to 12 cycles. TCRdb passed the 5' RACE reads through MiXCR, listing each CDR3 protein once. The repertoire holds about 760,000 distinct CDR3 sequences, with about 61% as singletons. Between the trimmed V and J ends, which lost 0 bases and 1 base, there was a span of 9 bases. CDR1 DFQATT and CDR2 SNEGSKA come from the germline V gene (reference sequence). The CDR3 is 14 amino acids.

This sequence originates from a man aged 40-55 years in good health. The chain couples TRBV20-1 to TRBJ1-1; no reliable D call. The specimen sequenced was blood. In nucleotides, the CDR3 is TGCAGTGCTAGAGACGCGACACAGAACACTGAAGCTTTCTTT. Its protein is CSARDATQNTEAFF.